The 23 T cell receptor beta chains given below trace back to one sample, sequenced in a study of T cell repertoires in cytomegalovirus infection (dated by TCRdb to the late 2010s). Sequencer: Illumina HiSeq 1500. In-frame beta chains were kept once TCRdb had trimmed the public reads at Q25 with fastp and called clones with MiXCR. All rows with the same CDR3 protein become a single entry with the most common DNA and genes. The sample table contains roughly 500,000 distinct CDR3 sequences; only one count was recorded for 15% to 20% of them. The ten largest clonotypes hold more than 20% of the sample. The sequenced material came from CD8+ T cells from PBMCs. The receptor source for this set is a human donor in good health (CMV status not recorded). Some clones in this sample may be carry-over from other donors' samples.

The chain is built from TRBV10-3 and TRBJ2-1; 11 bases align to TRBD1. CDR3 length: 16 amino acids. V dropped 11 bases and J dropped 0; count of bases not matched to a gene: 9. Per the germline V gene, CDR1 is ENHRY and CDR2 is SYGVKD. The CDR3 region has the DNA TGTGCCGCGGGGACAGGGGGTCTGAGCTCCTACAATGAGCAGTTCTTC. The encoded protein is CAAGTGGLSSYNEQFF.

The table lists this clonotype with a few counts. The chain combines TRBV9 with TRBJ2-5; no firm D call. Germline loops: CDR1 SGDLS, CDR2 YYNGEE. Trimming left V 0 bases short and J 2 bases short, with 8 bases between. The CDR3 extends over 14 amino acids. CDR3 in amino acids: CASSVETAQETQYF. Written as DNA, the CDR3 is TGTGCCAGCAGCGTAGAAACAGCACAAGAGACCCAGTACTTC.

This clonotype was observed a few times. The chain has TRBV27 and TRBJ1-2; 9 bases agree with TRBD1. This CDR3 spans 14 amino acids. The V gene's germline CDR1 is MNHEY and CDR2 SMNVEV (reference sequence). V lost 4 bases to trimming and J lost 4 bases; unmatched junction nucleotides: 4. CDR3 amino acids: CASSSTTGGYGYTF. The CDR3 DNA sequence: TGTGCCAGCAGTTCAACGACAGGGGGCTATGGCTACACCTTC.

In this sample, this clonotype turned up many times. The chain employs TRBV6-1 and TRBJ2-7; D possibly corresponds to TRBD2 (5 bases). V lost 6 bases, J lost 3 bases, and 12 bases lay in between. Germline CDR1 is MNHNS and CDR2 is SASEGT. The CDR3 is 13 amino acids. CDR3 sequence: CASRAPGGYEQYF. The CDR3 DNA reads TGTGCCAGCAGGGCACCAGGAGGCTACGAGCAGTACTTC.

The chain has TRBV25-1 and TRBJ2-7; possibly TRBD1 or TRBD2 for D (5 bases each). This CDR3 has 14 residues. Germline V gene sequence: CDR1 MGHDK, CDR2 SYGVNS. Trimming pared 3 bases from V and 4 bases from J, leaving 13 bases between. CDR3 nucleotide sequence: TGTGCCAGCAGTGATTGGGGGTTAGTGTACGAGCAGTACTTC. Protein product: CASSDWGLVYEQYF.

The table lists this clonotype with many counts. The CDR3 sequence: CASSPFGLGTEAFF. CDR3 nucleotide sequence: TGTGCCAGCAGCCCTTTCGGGTTGGGGACTGAAGCTTTCTTT. V and J are TRBV14 and TRBJ1-1; D gene ambiguous. The germline gives CDR1 SGHDN, CDR2 FVKESK. V was shortened by 4 bases and J by 5 bases, with 14 bases between the two germline ends. CDR3 length: 14 residues.

This clonotype was counted only a few times. The rearrangement joins TRBV6-1 to TRBJ1-4, with D unresolved. Trimming took 5 bases from V and 8 from J, leaving 21 bases between them. The CDR3 extends over 16 amino acids. Germline V gene data show CDR1 as MNHNS and CDR2 as SASEGT. CDR3 sequence: CASSSRFSGFVEKLFF. CDR3 bases: TGTGCCAGCAGTTCGCGTTTTTCGGGATTTGTCGAAAAACTGTTTTTT.

Many counts were recorded for this clonotype. The J gene is TRBJ2-7, the V gene TRBV7-2, with TRBD1 matching over 10 bases. Germline assignment: CDR1 SGHTA and CDR2 FQGNSA. V lost 1 base to trimming and J lost 3 bases; unmatched junction nucleotides: 3. There are 15 residues in the CDR3. CDR3 amino acids: CASSLVDRGDYEQYF. CDR3 DNA: TGTGCCAGCAGCTTAGTGGACAGGGGGGACTACGAGCAGTACTTC.

This clonotype was observed at least ten times. The chain uses TRBV7-9 and TRBJ2-2; D possibly corresponds to TRBD1 (5 bases). CDR1 and CDR2 (germline): SEHNR, FQNEAQ (reference sequence). The CDR3 has 16 residues. Trimming took off 1 base at V and 1 base at J, with 10 bases between the two ends. The CDR3 DNA sequence: TGTGCCAGCAGCTTAGAGCACAGGAGGAACACCGGGGAGCTGTTTTTT. The encoded protein is CASSLEHRRNTGELFF.

This clonotype was recorded many times. The chain carries TRBV7-9 and TRBJ2-4; a possible D gene is TRBD2 (6 bases). Germline CDR1 reads SEHNR; CDR2 reads FQNEAQ (reference sequence). The V and J ends lost 4 bases and 4 bases respectively, with 11 bases between them. The CDR3 contains 14 residues. The CDR3 nucleotides read TGTGCCAGCAGCTATGGGGGGAGAAAAAACATTCAGTACTTC. This codes for CASSYGGRKNIQYF.

This clonotype has only a few counts. The V and J genes are TRBV9 and TRBJ1-4, with unresolved D. Germline assignment: CDR1 SGDLS and CDR2 YYNGEE. V lost 3 bases, J lost 7 bases, and 10 bases lay in between. This CDR3 comprises 13 residues. CDR3 protein: CASSAGGSEKLFF. The CDR3 DNA reads as TGTGCCAGCAGCGCTGGTGGCAGTGAAAAACTGTTTTTT.

This clonotype came up many times. The J gene is TRBJ1-2, the V gene TRBV12-3 or TRBV12-4; D may be TRBD1 (6 bases). The CDR3 totals 17 residues. V lost 0 bases and J lost 4, with 18 bases in between. The CDR3 coding sequence is TGTGCCAGCAGTTTAGCGTCGGACAGACGAAACTTCTATGGCTACACCTTC. Translated, it gives CASSLASDRRNFYGYTF.

The chain carries TRBV27 and TRBJ2-7; D may be TRBD2 (6 bases). The germline V gene has CDR1 MNHEY and CDR2 SMNVEV (reference sequence). V shed 8 bases and J shed 0 bases, with 8 bases lying between them. This CDR3 spans 12 amino acids. CDR3 nucleotides: TGTGCCAGCGGCGGGGTCTCCTACGAGCAGTACTTC. Its translation: CASGGVSYEQYF.

V is TRBV15 and J is TRBJ2-7; no firm D call. Germline CDR1 and CDR2: LNHNV and YYDKDF (reference sequence). V lost 5 bases and J 2 bases, leaving 13 bases between the germline ends. CDR3 length: 14 amino acids. The CDR3 loop reads CATSGHPAPYEQYF. CDR3 sequence (DNA): TGTGCCACCAGCGGGCACCCCGCACCCTACGAGCAGTACTTC.

This clonotype was counted at least ten times. The CDR3 nucleotides are TGTGCCAGTAGTATAGCAGGGCGGGAGGCAGATACGCAGTATTTT. Its translation: CASSIAGREADTQYF. This chain links TRBV19 with TRBJ2-3; TRBD2 aligns across 8 bases. Trimming took 1 base from V and 4 from J; bases not matched to a gene: 4. CDR1 is LNHDA, CDR2 SQIVND, per germline (reference sequence). The length of the CDR3 is 15 residues.

Only a few counts were recorded for this clonotype. The J gene is TRBJ2-1, the V gene TRBV2, with 8 nucleotides matching TRBD2. This CDR3 comprises 14 residues. Trimming at V came to 8 bases and at J to 8 bases, leaving 11 bases not matched to a gene. Germline loops: CDR1 SNHLY, CDR2 FYNNEI. CDR3 nucleotide sequence: TGTGCCAGCGGCCGCGGGAGGCCCCGGGATGAGCAGTTCTTC. The encoded protein is CASGRGRPRDEQFF.

The V call is TRBV6-5, the J call TRBJ1-4, with TRBD1 matching over 9 bases. This CDR3 comprises 16 residues. Germline V gene lookup returns CDR1 MNHEY and CDR2 SVGAGI. The trim removed 6 bases at V and 8 bases at J, leaving 13 bases unmatched. The CDR3 reads CASSHWRRTGAEKLFF. In nucleotides, the CDR3 is TGTGCCAGCAGCCACTGGAGACGGACAGGGGCCGAAAAACTGTTTTTT.

In its sample, this clonotype was seen a few times. The chain combines TRBV14 with TRBJ1-1; tentatively, D is TRBD1 (5 bases). The germline V gene has CDR1 SGHDN and CDR2 FVKESK. Trimming took off 0 bases at V and 6 bases at J, with 11 bases between the two ends. The CDR3 totals 14 residues. CDR3 nucleotide sequence: TGTGCCAGCAGCCAAGAGCGGGGCGCTCCTGAAGCTTTCTTT. Its protein product is CASSQERGAPEAFF. Filled out from reference TRBV14 and TRBJ1-1, the complete variable domain reads EAGVTQFPSHSVIEKGQTVTLRCDPISGHDNLYWYRRVMGKEIKFLLHFVKESKQDESGMPNNRFLAERTGGTYSTLKVQPAELEDSGVYFCASSQERGAPEAFFGQGTRLTVV.

This clonotype was found many times. The genes are TRBV7-8 and TRBJ2-7; D not resolved. Germline V gene data show CDR1 as SGHVS and CDR2 as FQNEAQ. V gave up 1 base and J gave up 0 bases, with 10 bases separating them. The CDR3 runs 15 residues. The CDR3 coding sequence is TGTGCCAGCAGCTTAGGCGGCAGTCTCTCCTACGAGCAGTACTTC. Residues: CASSLGGSLSYEQYF.

V is TRBV28 and J is TRBJ2-5, with 15 bases matching TRBD2. The V gene end was trimmed by 4 bases and the J gene end by 4 bases; junction bases not matched to a gene: 13. In germline, CDR1 is MDHEN, CDR2 SYDVKM. CDR3 length equals 19 residues. CDR3 nucleotide sequence: TGTGCCAGCAGTTCCAGGCCAGGACTAGCGGGAGGGGTCGCAGAGACCCAGTACTTC. It specifies CASSSRPGLAGGVAETQYF.

Only a few counts were recorded for this clonotype. The rearrangement links TRBV20-1 to TRBJ2-7; TRBD1 might be the D (6 bases). Between the trimmed V and J ends, which lost 4 bases and 2 bases, there was a span of 9 bases. Germline CDR1 DFQATT, CDR2 SNEGSKA (reference sequence). This CDR3 is built from 12 residues. The CDR3 DNA reads TGCAGTGCTAATGGACAGACCTACGAGCAGTACTTC. This gives the protein CSANGQTYEQYF.

Notes on this clonotype: The conserved phenylalanine or tryptophan normally closing the CDR3 is absent here, so this likely arose from a read error. CDR3 protein: CASKDEGYTYEQYL. The CDR3 DNA reads TGTGCCAGTAAAGACGAGGGGTACACCTACGAGCAGTACTTA. The chain couples TRBV19 to TRBJ2-7; D tentatively fits TRBD1 or TRBD2 (5 bases each). CDR3 size: 14 residues. In germline, CDR1 is LNHDA, CDR2 SQIVND (reference sequence). Trimming stripped 7 bases from V and 2 bases from J, with 15 bases between.

This clonotype has ten or more counts. The chain carries TRBV7-2 and TRBJ1-5; D gene unclear. The CDR3 covers 15 residues. Trimming pared 5 bases from V and 1 base from J, leaving 12 bases between. Germline V gene sequence: CDR1 SGHTA, CDR2 FQGNSA. This CDR3 is CASSRTTGSNQPQHF. The DNA of the CDR3 is TGTGCCAGCAGCCGGACCACCGGCAGCAATCAGCCCCAGCATTTT. Variable domain in full (rest from reference TRBV7-2 and TRBJ1-5): GAGVSQSPSNKVTEKGKDVELRCDPISGHTALYWYRQSLGQGLEFLIYFQGNSAPDKSGLPSDRFSAERTGGSVSTLTIQRTQQEDSAVYLCASSRTTGSNQPQHFGDGTRLSIL.